These T cell receptor beta chains were read from a single sample in a study of metastatic and nonmetastatic thyroid tumors. TCRdb reprocessed the PCR reads using MiXCR. The table includes about 69,000 clones, 14% detected once. Sequences were obtained from blood. The source is a male donor with papillary thyroid cancer or a benign thyroid nodule (not recorded which). Some clones in this sample may be carry-over from other donors' samples. CDR3s include the opening cysteine and the closing phenylalanine or tryptophan. The D gene is left open where the match is weak. The size entry is marked missing in some rows and otherwise reads once, few, many or a size class.

CDR3 length: 16; J gene: TRBJ2-3; D gene: -; clone size: many; V gene: TRBV28; CDR3 DNA: TGTGCCAGCAGTCCTCCACCCCCGGGAGATTGGGATACGCAGTATTTT; CDR3 protein: CASSPPPPGDWDTQYF
CDR3 length: 14; J gene: TRBJ2-3; D gene: TRBD1; clone size: many; V gene: TRBV12-3/TRBV12-4; CDR3 DNA: TGTGCCAGCAGTCGACAGGGGGCGGCAGATACGCAGTATTTT; CDR3 protein: CASSRQGAADTQYF
CDR3 length: 14; J gene: TRBJ2-3; D gene: -; clone size: few; V gene: TRBV2; CDR3 DNA: TGTGTCAGCAGAGACGATCATGAGGGAGATACGCAGTATTTT; CDR3 protein: CVSRDDHEGDTQYF
CDR3 length: 12; J gene: TRBJ1-1; D gene: -; clone size: many; V gene: TRBV19; CDR3 DNA: TGTGCCAGTAGCCGGGGGGGGACTGAAGCTTTCTTT; CDR3 protein: CASSRGGTEAFF
CDR3 length: 14; J gene: TRBJ1-3; D gene: -; clone size: once; V gene: TRBV7-9; CDR3 DNA: TGTGCCAGCAGCTCGAACAGGCCTGGAAACACCATATATTTT; CDR3 protein: CASSSNRPGNTIYF
CDR3 length: 13; J gene: TRBJ2-3; D gene: -; clone size: few; V gene: TRBV6-4; CDR3 DNA: TGTGCCAGCAGTTTCGACGGCGTTGATACGCAGTATTTT; CDR3 protein: CASSFDGVDTQYF
CDR3 length: 14; J gene: TRBJ2-5; D gene: -; clone size: many; V gene: TRBV9; CDR3 DNA: TGTGCCAGCAGCGTAGCCAGCTTACAAGAGACCCAGTACTTC; CDR3 protein: CASSVASLQETQYF
CDR3 length: 18; J gene: TRBJ2-6; D gene: TRBD1; clone size: -; V gene: TRBV5-4; CDR3 DNA: TGCGCCATCAGCTTGGCAGGGGGCCTCCACTCTGGGGCCAACGTCCTGACTTTC; CDR3 protein: CAISLAGGLHSGANVLTF
CDR3 length: 13; J gene: TRBJ2-7; D gene: TRBD2; clone size: few; V gene: TRBV20-1; CDR3 DNA: TGCAGTGCCCTACTAGCGGTAGTATTCGAGCAGTGCTTC; CDR3 protein: CSALLAVVFEQCF
CDR3 length: 14; J gene: TRBJ2-2; D gene: TRBD1; clone size: many; V gene: TRBV6-1; CDR3 DNA: TGTGCCAGCAGTATAACAGGGGACACCGGGGAGCTGTTTTTT; CDR3 protein: CASSITGDTGELFF
CDR3 length: 13; J gene: TRBJ2-7; D gene: -; clone size: -; V gene: TRBV20-1; CDR3 DNA: TGCAGTGCTAGAGCGGGGTACTCCTACGAGCAGTACTTC; CDR3 protein: CSARAGYSYEQYF
CDR3 length: 17; J gene: TRBJ2-1; D gene: TRBD2; clone size: many; V gene: TRBV19; CDR3 DNA: TGTGCCAGTAGTGCGTCCTCCGGGGGGACTACCTACAATGAGCAGTTCTTC; CDR3 protein: CASSASSGGTTYNEQFF
CDR3 length: 17; J gene: TRBJ1-2; D gene: TRBD1; clone size: -; V gene: TRBV20-1; CDR3 DNA: TGCAGTGCTAGAATAGGACAGGACAGCTCGGGGGGCTATGGCTACACCTTC; CDR3 protein: CSARIGQDSSGGYGYTF
CDR3 length: 14; J gene: TRBJ1-2; D gene: -; clone size: -; V gene: TRBV11-2; CDR3 DNA: TGCGCCAGCAGCGCAAGGGAGGGAGACTATGGCTACACCTTC; CDR3 protein: CASSAREGDYGYTF
CDR3 length: 17; J gene: TRBJ2-5; D gene: TRBD1; clone size: many; V gene: TRBV5-1; CDR3 DNA: TGCGCCAGCAGCTTGGAAGGGGGACAGGCCGTCCAAGAGACCCAGTACTTC; CDR3 protein: CASSLEGGQAVQETQYF
CDR3 length: 15; J gene: TRBJ2-7; D gene: -; clone size: few; V gene: TRBV2; CDR3 DNA: TGTGCCAGCAGTGAAGGTGGACAGTCCGCCTACGAGCAGTACTTC; CDR3 protein: CASSEGGQSAYEQYF
CDR3 length: 13; J gene: TRBJ2-5; D gene: -; clone size: many; V gene: TRBV5-1; CDR3 DNA: TGCGCCAGCAGCCCTAGCCCCGAAGAGACCCAGTACTTC; CDR3 protein: CASSPSPEETQYF
CDR3 length: 17; J gene: TRBJ1-5; D gene: -; clone size: many; V gene: TRBV4-1; CDR3 DNA: TGCGCCAGCAGCCAAGAAGAAGAATCCTATAGCAATCAGCCCCAGCATTTT; CDR3 protein: CASSQEEESYSNQPQHF
CDR3 length: 16; J gene: TRBJ2-1; D gene: TRBD2; clone size: -; V gene: TRBV7-6; CDR3 DNA: TGTGCCAGCAGCTTGAGACTAGCGGGAGGGTACAATAAGCAGTTCTTC; CDR3 protein: CASSLRLAGGYNKQFF
CDR3 length: 12; J gene: TRBJ1-2; D gene: -; clone size: many; V gene: TRBV12-3/TRBV12-4; CDR3 DNA: TGTGCCAGCGCGGCAGGGTACTATGGCTACACCTTC; CDR3 protein: CASAAGYYGYTF